The 8 T cell receptor beta chains reported below all come from one sample, sequenced in a study of T cell repertoires in cytomegalovirus infection. TCRdb called the reads again in MiXCR, with one record for every CDR3 protein. Here the sample spans about 920,000 distinct CDR3 sequences, approximately 31% being singletons. No antigen is known for these receptors. The sample here was cultured CD8+ T cells from PBMCs, taken from culture after CMV antigen stimulation. The origin of the receptors is a human donor in good health (CMV status not recorded). Some clones in this sample may be carry-over from other donors' samples.

The V and J genes are TRBV6-6 and TRBJ2-7, with TRBD2 as a possible D gene (6 bases). The CDR3 contains 15 residues. Trimming removed 2 bases at V and 4 bases at J, with 15 bases between. CDR1 and CDR2 (germline): MNHNY, SVGAGI (reference sequence). In nucleotides, the CDR3 is TGTGCCAGCAGTTACGAGGGCGGGGCCCCATACGAGCAGTACTTC. This translates into CASSYEGGAPYEQYF.

The rearrangement joins TRBV6-6 to TRBJ2-7, with 9 bases matching TRBD1. The CDR3 is made up of 14 amino acids. Germline lookup yields CDR1 MNHNY and CDR2 SVGAGI (reference sequence). The CDR3 nucleotides read TGTGCCAACAGTTCGACAGGGGGTTTCTACGAGCAGTACGTC. Translating gives CANSSTGGFYEQYV.

The rearrangement joins TRBV12-3 or TRBV12-4 to TRBJ1-1, with D maybe TRBD1 (5 bases). Between the trimmed V and J ends, which lost 6 bases and 2 bases, there was a span of 16 bases. CDR3 size: 15 residues. The CDR3 reads CASSPYRDVNTEAFF. DNA for the CDR3: TGTGCCAGCAGCCCCTACCGGGACGTTAACACTGAAGCTTTCTTT.

J is TRBJ1-5 and V is TRBV7-6, with TRBD1 matching 9 bases. Losses at the gene ends were 5 bases for V and 3 bases for J; bases not matched to a gene: 8. The CDR3 runs 16 residues. Germline lookup yields CDR1 SGHVS and CDR2 FNYEAQ. The CDR3 here is CASSLSTGGPNQPQHF. The CDR3 DNA sequence: TGTGCCAGCAGCCTATCGACAGGGGGACCCAATCAGCCCCAGCATTTT. Complete variable domain (other parts from reference TRBV7-6 and TRBJ1-5): GAGVSQSPRYKVTKRGQDVALRCDPISGHVSLYWYRQALGQGPEFLTYFNYEAQQDKSGLPNDRFSAERPEGSISTLTIQRTEQRDSAMYRCASSLSTGGPNQPQHFGDGTRLSIL.

This clonotype was counted many times. The chain recombines TRBV11-2 with TRBJ2-2; D unclear. CDR1 is SGHAT, CDR2 FQNNGV, per germline. The V gene lost 2 bases and the J gene lost 0 bases, with 13 bases spanning the gap. The CDR3 loop spans 17 amino acids. The CDR3 nucleotides read TGTGCCAGCAGCTTACCCCAATCCGGAACGAACACCGGGGAGCTGTTTTTT. Its translation is CASSLPQSGTNTGELFF.

The chain combines TRBV5-5 with TRBJ2-2; TRBD1 might be the D (5 bases). Trimming took off 1 base at V and 2 bases at J, with 9 bases between the two ends. There are 15 residues in the CDR3. Germline CDR1 reads SGHKS; CDR2 reads YYEKEE (reference sequence). DNA of the CDR3: TGTGCCAGCAGCTTGAAAGGGGTCAACACCGGGGAGCTGTTTTTT. This gives the protein CASSLKGVNTGELFF.

This clonotype was seen just once. The chain has TRBV2 and TRBJ2-3; TRBD1 might be the D (6 bases). V was trimmed by 3 bases and J by 2 bases, leaving 24 bases between them. The CDR3 runs 19 residues. The V gene's germline CDR1 is SNHLY and CDR2 FYNNEI. CDR3 DNA sequence: TGTGCCAGCAGTGATAGTCGGGTTCAGGACAGCTATACCACAGATACGCAGTATTTT. Translated, it gives CASSDSRVQDSYTTDTQYF.

The table lists this clonotype with a few counts. The gene calls are TRBV28 and TRBJ2-6; 9 bases match TRBD1. The CDR3 is made up of 16 amino acids. Per the germline V gene, CDR1 is MDHEN and CDR2 is SYDVKM. V trimming: 3 bases; J trimming: 2 bases; junction bases outside the gene matches: 2. The CDR3 region has the DNA TGTGCCAGCAGTTTGTACAGGGGGCCTGGGGCCAACGTCCTGACTTTC. The encoded protein is CASSLYRGPGANVLTF.